The 19 T cell receptor beta chains below were found in one sample sequenced in a study of beta chain features in type 1 diabetes. Of the isolated RNA, all was reverse transcribed, and so the sequenced material was expressed TCRB transcripts. Libraries were prepared by immunoSEQ multiplex PCR; TCRdb keeps only in-frame clonotypes and omits some of them. The sample records around 340,000 clones, less than 10% being singletons. Sequencing was done on a sample of central memory CD4+ T cells from blood. These receptor sequences come from a woman younger than 30 in good health.

The rearrangement joins TRBV6-5 to TRBJ2-2, with unresolved D. Germline V gives CDR1 MNHEY, CDR2 SVGAGI. The CDR3 spans 12 residues. V lost 8 bases to trimming and J lost 7 bases, with 11 bases between them. The CDR3 here is CASAPLFGELFF. The CDR3 bases are TGTGCCAGCGCGCCTCTTTTCGGGGAGCTGTTTTTT.

The CDR3 region has the DNA TGTGCCACCAGTTCGGATTTGGGAGAGACCCAGTACTTC. Encoded protein: CATSSDLGETQYF. The chain couples TRBV15 to TRBJ2-5, with D uncertain. Trimming shortened V by 6 bases and J by 4 bases, and 12 bases separated the two germline ends. The germline V gene encodes CDR1 LNHNV and CDR2 YYDKDF (reference sequence). CDR3 length: 13 residues.

V usage is TRBV10-3 and J usage is TRBJ2-6; the D gene is possibly TRBD2 (5 bases). The germline gives CDR1 ENHRY, CDR2 SYGVKD. The V end was cut by 8 bases, the J end by 0 bases, with 11 bases between. This CDR3 is 15 amino acids long. The CDR3 sequence: CAIGSGNSGANVLTF. In DNA, the CDR3 is TGTGCCATCGGGTCGGGGAACTCTGGGGCCAACGTCCTGACTTTC.

The gene calls are TRBV14 and TRBJ2-1; 7 positions match TRBD2. Trimming took 4 bases from V and 10 from J; bases not matched to a gene: 10. There are 14 residues in the CDR3. The germline gives CDR1 SGHDN, CDR2 FVKESK. CDR3 region: CASSPLLGREEQFF. In DNA, the CDR3 is TGTGCCAGCAGCCCCCTGTTGGGGCGGGAGGAGCAGTTCTTC.

This clone was counted between two and nine times. Being one base from a much bigger clone, this may be a read error. The sample has other DNA sequences that encode this CDR3 too. The chain has TRBV5-6 and TRBJ1-5; D is unresolved. V was clipped by 2 bases and J by 2 bases, with 2 bases between them. Germline V gene sequence: CDR1 SGHDT, CDR2 YYEEEE. This CDR3 is 12 amino acids long. In nucleotides, the CDR3 is TGTGCCAGCAGCTTAGGCAATCAGCCCCAGCATTTT. Translation gives CASSLGNQPQHF.

CDR3 sequence: CASSHRLAGVNEQFF. CDR3 DNA: TGTGCCAGCAGCCACAGACTAGCGGGAGTGAATGAGCAGTTCTTC. The chain has TRBV28 and TRBJ2-1, with TRBD2 matching 12 bases. Germline CDR1 and CDR2: MDHEN and SYDVKM. Trimming took 6 bases from V and 7 from J; bases not matched to a gene: 7. The CDR3 runs 15 residues.

V gene TRBV7-9 combines with J gene TRBJ1-4; weak D call: TRBD1 (6 bases). The CDR3 is 15 residues long. The germline gives CDR1 SEHNR, CDR2 FQNEAQ (reference sequence). V gave up 6 bases and J gave up 5 bases, with 16 bases separating them. The CDR3, as DNA: TGTGCCAGCAGTCTCCACGACAGGCCGAATGAAAAACTGTTTTTT. This sequence encodes CASSLHDRPNEKLFF.

The V call is TRBV5-1, the J call TRBJ2-4; 8 nucleotides align to TRBD2. V gave up 4 bases and J gave up 3 bases; unmatched junction bases: 3. Per the germline V gene, CDR1 is SGHRS and CDR2 is YFSETQ. The CDR3 consists of 14 residues. DNA of the CDR3: TGCGCCAGCAGCACTGGGACTAGCAAAAACATTCAGTACTTC. Protein: CASSTGTSKNIQYF.

This clone showed up just a few times. The V and J genes are TRBV5-6 and TRBJ2-1; a possible D gene is TRBD2 (6 bases). V was shortened by 3 bases and J by 10 bases, with 8 bases between the two germline ends. Germline CDR1 SGHDT, CDR2 YYEEEE. The CDR3 runs to 11 residues. The CDR3 region has the DNA TGTGCCAGCAGCTGGCTAGCGGAGCAGTTCTTC. Amino acid sequence: CASSWLAEQFF.

The rearrangement links TRBV28 to TRBJ2-4, with 7 nucleotides matching TRBD1. The CDR3 length is 16 residues. V gave up 4 bases and J gave up 0 bases; unmatched junction bases: 6. CDR1 and CDR2 from the germline V gene are MDHEN and SYDVKM. The CDR3 spells CASSSQGWVAKNIQYF. DNA for the CDR3: TGTGCCAGCAGTTCACAGGGGTGGGTAGCCAAAAACATTCAGTACTTC.

This clone has just a few counts. This chain links TRBV29-1 with TRBJ1-5; no clear D. The CDR3 is 12 residues long. The germline V gene encodes CDR1 SQVTM and CDR2 ANQGSEA. The V end lost 6 bases, the J end lost 5 bases, and 11 bases lay between the germline ends. For the CDR3, the DNA is TGCAGCGTCCAGGAGGTGGATCAGCCCCAGCATTTT. This gives the protein CSVQEVDQPQHF.

A few counts support this clone. The rearrangement uses TRBV5-1 and TRBJ2-1; TRBD2 is a possible D gene (5 bases). The germline V gene has CDR1 SGHRS and CDR2 YFSETQ. V was cut by 4 bases and J by 6 bases, with 17 bases left in between. This CDR3 comprises 15 residues. CDR3: CASSREGSDSNEQFF. CDR3 bases: TGCGCCAGCAGCCGGGAAGGGTCGGACTCCAATGAGCAGTTCTTC. Filled out from reference TRBV5-1 and TRBJ2-1, the complete variable domain reads KAGVTQTPRYLIKTRGQQVTLSCSPISGHRSVSWYQQTPGQGLQFLFEYFSETQRNKGNFPGRFSGRQFSNSRSEMNVSTLELGDSALYLCASSREGSDSNEQFFGPGTRLTVL.

The rearrangement joins TRBV7-2 to TRBJ2-3; TRBD1 might be the D (7 bases). The V and J ends lost 5 bases and 6 bases respectively, with 18 bases between them. The germline V gene has CDR1 SGHTA and CDR2 FQGNSA. CDR3 length: 15 amino acids. CDR3 sequence: CASSRTRDSGDTQYF. The CDR3 nucleotides read TGTGCCAGCAGCCGAACCCGGGACAGCGGGGATACGCAGTATTTT.

This chain uses TRBV5-4 with TRBJ2-2; tentatively, D is TRBD2 (6 bases). The V end was cut by 0 bases, the J end by 2 bases, with 8 bases between. The CDR3 runs to 15 residues. Germline CDR1 and CDR2: SGHNT and YYREEE (reference sequence). Written as DNA, the CDR3 is TGTGCCAGCAGCTTGGCGGGACTTAACACCGGGGAGCTGTTTTTT. Translated, it gives CASSLAGLNTGELFF.

This clone has only a few counts. This chain uses TRBV25-1 with TRBJ2-1, with D possibly matching TRBD2 (5 bases). Trimming removed 1 base at V and 5 bases at J, with 18 bases between. CDR1 is MGHDK and CDR2 is SYGVNS in the germline V gene. This CDR3 comprises 17 residues. In nucleotides, the CDR3 is TGTGCCAGCAGTGAATTTTCGGGGTCGGGAATACACAATGAGCAGTTCTTC. This encodes CASSEFSGSGIHNEQFF.

This sequence joins TRBV13 and TRBJ2-3; 9 bases are a match to TRBD1. J lost 3 bases, V lost 2 bases, and 3 bases had no gene match. CDR1 and CDR2 (germline): PRHDT, FYEKMQ (reference sequence). The CDR3 is made up of 15 amino acids. The CDR3 sequence: CASSLWTGATDTQYF. For the CDR3, the DNA is TGTGCCAGCAGCTTATGGACAGGGGCAACAGATACGCAGTATTTT.

In its sample, this clone was seen a few times. The J gene is TRBJ2-3, the V gene TRBV2, with D tentatively TRBD1 or TRBD2 (5 bases each). Trimming cost V 8 bases and J 6 bases, with 9 bases left between them. The germline V gene encodes CDR1 SNHLY and CDR2 FYNNEI. The CDR3 runs to 11 residues. CDR3 in DNA: TGTGCCAGCGGGACCGAGGATACGCAGTATTTT. Amino acid sequence: CASGTEDTQYF.

This clone was counted at least ten times. The chain joins TRBV19 to TRBJ2-7; unclear D gene. V gave up 4 bases and J gave up 0 bases, with 10 bases separating them. The CDR3 extends over 14 amino acids. Germline V lookup: CDR1 LNHDA, CDR2 SQIVND (reference sequence). The CDR3 DNA reads as TGTGCCAGTAGTAAAACCAGGAGCTCCTACGAGCAGTACTTC. Translated, it gives CASSKTRSSYEQYF.

The genes are TRBV5-5 and TRBJ2-5; the match to TRBD2 covers 7 bases. The trim removed 4 bases at V and 5 bases at J, leaving 5 bases unmatched. The CDR3 is 13 residues long. The V gene's germline CDR1 is SGHKS and CDR2 YYEKEE (reference sequence). Here the CDR3 reads CASSPGRAETQYF. CDR3 DNA: TGTGCCAGCAGCCCTGGGAGGGCCGAGACCCAGTACTTC.